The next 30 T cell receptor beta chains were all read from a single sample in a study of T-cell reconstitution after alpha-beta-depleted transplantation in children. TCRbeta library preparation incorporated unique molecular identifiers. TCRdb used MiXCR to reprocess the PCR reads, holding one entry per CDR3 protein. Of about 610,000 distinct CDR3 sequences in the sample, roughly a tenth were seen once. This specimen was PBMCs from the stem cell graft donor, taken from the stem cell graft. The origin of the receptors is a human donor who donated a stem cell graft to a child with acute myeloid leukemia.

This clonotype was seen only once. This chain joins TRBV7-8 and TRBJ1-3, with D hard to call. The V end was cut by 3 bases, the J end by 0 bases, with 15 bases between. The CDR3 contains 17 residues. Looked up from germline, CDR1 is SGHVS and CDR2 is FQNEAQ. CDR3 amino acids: CASSLTGTLSSGNTIYF. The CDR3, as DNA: TGTGCCAGCAGCTTGACGGGCACCCTCAGCTCTGGAAACACCATATATTTT.

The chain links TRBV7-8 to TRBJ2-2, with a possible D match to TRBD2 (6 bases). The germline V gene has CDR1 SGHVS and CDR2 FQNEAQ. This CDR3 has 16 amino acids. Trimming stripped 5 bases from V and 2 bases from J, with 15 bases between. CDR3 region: CASSLGGAGNTGELFF. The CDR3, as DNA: TGTGCCAGCAGCCTCGGAGGGGCGGGAAACACCGGGGAGCTGTTTTTT. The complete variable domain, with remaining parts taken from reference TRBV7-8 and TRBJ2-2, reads GAGVSQSPRYKVAKRGQDVALRCDPISGHVSLFWYQQALGQGPEFLTYFQNEAQLDKSGLPSDRFFAERPEGSVSTLKIQRTQQEDSAVYLCASSLGGAGNTGELFFGEGSRLTVL.

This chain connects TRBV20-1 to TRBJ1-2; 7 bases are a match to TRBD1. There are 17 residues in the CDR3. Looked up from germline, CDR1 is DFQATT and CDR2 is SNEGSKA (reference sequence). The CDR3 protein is CSAPGQDLQSSLGGYTF. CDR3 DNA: TGCAGCGCCCCTGGACAGGACTTACAATCTTCTTTAGGAGGCTACACCTTC.

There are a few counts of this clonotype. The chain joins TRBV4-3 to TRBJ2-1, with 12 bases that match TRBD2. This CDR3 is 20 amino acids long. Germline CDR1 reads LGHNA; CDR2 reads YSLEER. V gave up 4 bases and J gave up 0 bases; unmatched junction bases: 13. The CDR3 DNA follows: TGCGCCAGCAGCCCCGAGCACCTAGCGGGAGGGATCGACTCCTACAATGAGCAGTTCTTC. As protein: CASSPEHLAGGIDSYNEQFF.

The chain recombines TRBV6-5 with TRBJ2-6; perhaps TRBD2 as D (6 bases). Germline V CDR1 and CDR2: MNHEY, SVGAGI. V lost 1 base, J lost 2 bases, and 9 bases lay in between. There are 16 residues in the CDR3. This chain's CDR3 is CASSYFGGTGANVLTF. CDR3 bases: TGTGCCAGCAGTTACTTCGGGGGAACTGGGGCCAACGTCCTGACTTTC.

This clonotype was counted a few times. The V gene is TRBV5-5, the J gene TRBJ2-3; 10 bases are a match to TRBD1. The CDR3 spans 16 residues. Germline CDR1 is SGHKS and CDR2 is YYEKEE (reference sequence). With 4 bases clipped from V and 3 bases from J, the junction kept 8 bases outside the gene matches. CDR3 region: CASSERDRGGTDTQYF. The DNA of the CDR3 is TGTGCCAGCAGCGAGAGGGACAGGGGTGGAACAGATACGCAGTATTTT. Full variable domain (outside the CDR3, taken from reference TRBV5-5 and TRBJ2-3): DAGVTQSPTHLIKTRGQQVTLRCSPISGHKSVSWYQQVLGQGPQFIFQYYEKEERGRGNFPDRFSARQFPNYSSELNVNALLLGDSALYLCASSERDRGGTDTQYFGPGTRLTVL.

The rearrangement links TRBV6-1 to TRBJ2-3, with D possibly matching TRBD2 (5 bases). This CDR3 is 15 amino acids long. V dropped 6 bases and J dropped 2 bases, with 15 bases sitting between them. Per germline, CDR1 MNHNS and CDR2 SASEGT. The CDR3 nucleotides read TGTGCCAGCAGGGGAGACTGGCTATACACAGATACGCAGTATTTT. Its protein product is CASRGDWLYTDTQYF.

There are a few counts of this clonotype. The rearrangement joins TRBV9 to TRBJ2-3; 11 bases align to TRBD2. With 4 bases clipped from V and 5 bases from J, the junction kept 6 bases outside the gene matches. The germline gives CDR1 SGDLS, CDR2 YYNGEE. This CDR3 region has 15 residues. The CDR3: CASSSTSGMGDTQYF. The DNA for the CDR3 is TGTGCCAGCAGCTCGACTAGCGGGATGGGAGATACGCAGTATTTT.

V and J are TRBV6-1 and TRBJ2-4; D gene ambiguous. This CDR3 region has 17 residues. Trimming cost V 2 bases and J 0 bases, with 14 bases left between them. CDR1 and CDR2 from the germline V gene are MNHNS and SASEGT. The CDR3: CASSEQSATLAKNIQYF. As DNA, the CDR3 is TGTGCCAGCAGTGAACAGTCGGCTACCCTAGCCAAAAACATTCAGTACTTC.

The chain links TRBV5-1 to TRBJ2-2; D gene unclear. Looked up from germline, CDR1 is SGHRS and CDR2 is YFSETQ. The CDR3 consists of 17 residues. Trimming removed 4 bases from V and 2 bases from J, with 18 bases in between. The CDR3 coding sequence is TGCGCCAGCAGCCGGCTTGGATCTATAGGCAACACCGGGGAGCTGTTTTTT. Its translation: CASSRLGSIGNTGELFF.

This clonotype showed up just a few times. The CDR3 bases are TGTGCCAGCAGGGGGGACAGAAGCAATCAGCCCCAGCATTTT. Translation: CASRGDRSNQPQHF. This chain connects TRBV2 to TRBJ1-5; 7 nucleotides line up with TRBD1. The length of the CDR3 is 14 residues. Germline trimming cut 6 bases from V and 1 base from J; bases unmatched to any gene: 3. The germline gives CDR1 SNHLY, CDR2 FYNNEI.

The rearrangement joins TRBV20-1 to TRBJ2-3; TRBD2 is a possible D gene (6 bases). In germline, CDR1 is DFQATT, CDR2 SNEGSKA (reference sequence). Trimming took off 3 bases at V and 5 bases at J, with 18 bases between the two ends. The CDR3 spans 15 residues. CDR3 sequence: CSASLLGGSGDTQYF. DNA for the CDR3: TGCAGTGCTAGTCTGCTCGGAGGGTCCGGAGATACGCAGTATTTT.

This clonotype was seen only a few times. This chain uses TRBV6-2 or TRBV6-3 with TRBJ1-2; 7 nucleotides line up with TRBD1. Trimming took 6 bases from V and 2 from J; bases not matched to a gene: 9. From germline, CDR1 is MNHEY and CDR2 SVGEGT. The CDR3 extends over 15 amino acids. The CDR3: CASRGGGQTNYGYTF. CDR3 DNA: TGTGCCAGCAGAGGTGGGGGACAGACAAACTATGGCTACACCTTC.

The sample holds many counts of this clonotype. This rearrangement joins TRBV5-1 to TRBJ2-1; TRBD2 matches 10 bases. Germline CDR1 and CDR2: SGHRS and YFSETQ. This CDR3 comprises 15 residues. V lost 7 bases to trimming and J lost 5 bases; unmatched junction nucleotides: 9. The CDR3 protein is CASAEGLAADNEQFF. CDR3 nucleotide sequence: TGCGCCAGCGCGGAAGGACTAGCGGCAGACAATGAGCAGTTCTTC.

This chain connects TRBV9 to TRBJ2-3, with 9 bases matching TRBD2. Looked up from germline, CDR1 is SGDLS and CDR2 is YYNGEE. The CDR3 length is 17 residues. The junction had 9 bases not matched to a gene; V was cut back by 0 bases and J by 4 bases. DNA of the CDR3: TGTGCCAGCAGCGTAGTTCGTAGCGGGAGTAATCCAGATACGCAGTATTTT. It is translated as CASSVVRSGSNPDTQYF.

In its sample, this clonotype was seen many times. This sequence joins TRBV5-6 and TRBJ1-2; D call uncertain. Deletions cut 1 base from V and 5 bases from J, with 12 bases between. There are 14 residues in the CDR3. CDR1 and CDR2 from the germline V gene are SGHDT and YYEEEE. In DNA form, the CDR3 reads TGTGCCAGCAGCTTGACAACCCTGGGGTATGGCTACACCTTC. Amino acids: CASSLTTLGYGYTF.

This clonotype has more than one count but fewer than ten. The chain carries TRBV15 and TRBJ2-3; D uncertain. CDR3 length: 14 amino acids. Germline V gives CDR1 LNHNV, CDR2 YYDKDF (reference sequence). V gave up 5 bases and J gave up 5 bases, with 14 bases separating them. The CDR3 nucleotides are TGTGCCACCAGCCCAGCAGTTTTGAGAGATACGCAGTATTTT. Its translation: CATSPAVLRDTQYF. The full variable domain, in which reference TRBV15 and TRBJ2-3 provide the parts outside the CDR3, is DAMVIQNPRYQVTQFGKPVTLSCSQTLNHNVMYWYQQKSSQAPKLLFHYYDKDFNNEADTPDNFQSRRPNTSFCFLDIRSPGLGDTAMYLCATSPAVLRDTQYFGPGTRLTVL.

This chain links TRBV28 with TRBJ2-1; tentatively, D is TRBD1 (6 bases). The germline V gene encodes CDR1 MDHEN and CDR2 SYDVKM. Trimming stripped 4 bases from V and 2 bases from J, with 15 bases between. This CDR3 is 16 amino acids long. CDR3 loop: CASSSQDRKAYNEQFF. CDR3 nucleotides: TGTGCCAGCAGTTCACAAGACAGGAAAGCCTACAATGAGCAGTTCTTC.

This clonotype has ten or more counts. CDR3 DNA sequence: TGTGCCAGCACCTCACCGGGGGACATTCCCTACGAGCAGTACTTC. Its translation is CASTSPGDIPYEQYF. This sequence joins TRBV6-1 and TRBJ2-7; D assignment may be TRBD1 or TRBD2 (6 bases each). Trimming shortened V by 7 bases and J by 2 bases, and 18 bases separated the two germline ends. The CDR3 runs 15 residues. The V gene's germline CDR1 is MNHNS and CDR2 SASEGT.

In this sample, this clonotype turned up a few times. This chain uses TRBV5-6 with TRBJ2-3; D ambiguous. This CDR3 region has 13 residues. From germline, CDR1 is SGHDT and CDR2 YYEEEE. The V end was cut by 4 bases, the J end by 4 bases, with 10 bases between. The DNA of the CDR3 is TGTGCCAGCAGCAGGAAACCCCCAGATACGCAGTATTTT. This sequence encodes CASSRKPPDTQYF.

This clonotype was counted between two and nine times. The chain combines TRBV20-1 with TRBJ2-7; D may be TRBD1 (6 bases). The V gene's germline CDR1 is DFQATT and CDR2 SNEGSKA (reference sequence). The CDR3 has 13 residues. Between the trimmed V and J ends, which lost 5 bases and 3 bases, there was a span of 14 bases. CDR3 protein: CSAFPTGHYEQYF. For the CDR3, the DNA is TGCAGTGCTTTTCCAACAGGGCACTACGAGCAGTACTTC.

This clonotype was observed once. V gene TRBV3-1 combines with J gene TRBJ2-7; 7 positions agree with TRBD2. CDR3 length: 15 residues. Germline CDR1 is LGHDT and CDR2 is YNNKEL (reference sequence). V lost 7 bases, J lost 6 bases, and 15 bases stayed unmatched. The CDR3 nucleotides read TGTGCCAGCACTCAAGTGAGGGAGGGCCTATCCGAGCAGTACGTC. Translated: CASTQVREGLSEQYV.

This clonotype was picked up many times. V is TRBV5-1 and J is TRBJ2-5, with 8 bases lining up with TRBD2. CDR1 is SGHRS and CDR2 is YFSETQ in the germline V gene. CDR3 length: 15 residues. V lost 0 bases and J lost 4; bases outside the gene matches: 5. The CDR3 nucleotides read TGCGCCAGCAGCTTGGGCAGCGGGAGAGGAGAGACCCAGTACTTC. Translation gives CASSLGSGRGETQYF.

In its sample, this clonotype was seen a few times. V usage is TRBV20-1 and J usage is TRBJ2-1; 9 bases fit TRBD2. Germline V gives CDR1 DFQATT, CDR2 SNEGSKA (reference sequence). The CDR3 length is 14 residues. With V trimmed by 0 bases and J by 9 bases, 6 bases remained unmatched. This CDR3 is CSARDPIAGAEQFF. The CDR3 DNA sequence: TGCAGTGCTAGAGACCCAATAGCGGGAGCTGAGCAGTTCTTC.

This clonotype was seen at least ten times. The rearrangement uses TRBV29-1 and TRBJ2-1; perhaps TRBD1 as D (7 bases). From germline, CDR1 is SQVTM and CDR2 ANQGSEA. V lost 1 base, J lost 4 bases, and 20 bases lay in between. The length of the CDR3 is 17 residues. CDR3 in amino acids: CSVEGGDTQGVYNEQFF. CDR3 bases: TGCAGCGTTGAAGGCGGGGACACCCAGGGGGTTTACAATGAGCAGTTCTTC.

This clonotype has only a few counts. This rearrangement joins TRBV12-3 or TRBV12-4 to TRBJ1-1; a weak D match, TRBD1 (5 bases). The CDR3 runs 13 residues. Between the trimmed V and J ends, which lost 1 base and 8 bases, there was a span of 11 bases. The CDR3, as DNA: TGTGCCAGCAGTTTAGGGGGCGGCAGGGAAGCTTTCTTT. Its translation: CASSLGGGREAFF.

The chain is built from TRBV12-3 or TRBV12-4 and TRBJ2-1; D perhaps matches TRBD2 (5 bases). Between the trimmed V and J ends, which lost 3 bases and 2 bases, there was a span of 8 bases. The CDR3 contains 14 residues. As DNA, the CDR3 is TGTGCCAGCAGTTTCGAGGGTCCCTACAATGAGCAGTTCTTC. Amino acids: CASSFEGPYNEQFF.

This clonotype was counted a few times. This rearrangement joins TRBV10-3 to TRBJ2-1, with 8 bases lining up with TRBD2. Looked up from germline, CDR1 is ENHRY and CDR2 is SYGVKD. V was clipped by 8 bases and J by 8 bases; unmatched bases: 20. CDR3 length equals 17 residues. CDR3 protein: CAILNPSSAGVRDEQFF. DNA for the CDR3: TGTGCCATCCTCAATCCCTCTTCAGCGGGAGTAAGGGATGAGCAGTTCTTC.

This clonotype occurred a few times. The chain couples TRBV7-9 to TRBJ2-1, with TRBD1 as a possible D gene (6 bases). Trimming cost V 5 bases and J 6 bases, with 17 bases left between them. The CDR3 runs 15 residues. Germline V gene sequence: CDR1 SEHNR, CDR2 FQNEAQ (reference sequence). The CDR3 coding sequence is TGTGCCAGCAGCGCCCGAGGACAGTATTCCAATGAGCAGTTCTTC. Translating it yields CASSARGQYSNEQFF.

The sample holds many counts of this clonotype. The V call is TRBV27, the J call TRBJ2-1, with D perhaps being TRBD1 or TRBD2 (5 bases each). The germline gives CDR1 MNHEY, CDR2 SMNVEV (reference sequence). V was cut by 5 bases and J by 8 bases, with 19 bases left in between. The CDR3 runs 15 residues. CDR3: CASSDWDGARDEQFF. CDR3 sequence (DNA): TGTGCCAGCAGTGACTGGGACGGAGCCAGGGATGAGCAGTTCTTC.